These 15 T cell receptor beta chains were all obtained from the same sample, sequenced in a study of cytomegalovirus exposure and HLA in healthy donors. Primers: 60 Vbeta forward and 13 Jbeta reverse. Sequencing used immunoSEQ multiplex PCR; TCRdb keeps in-frame clones, though not all of them. The data show some 140,000 clones, about three quarters seen once. Sequencing was performed on PBMCs. The receptor source for this set is a woman aged 35 to 49 in good health and CMV-seronegative.

This chain connects TRBV18 to TRBJ2-1; the D is unclear. V lost 0 bases, J lost 0 bases, and 12 bases lay in between. The CDR3 contains 17 residues. Germline CDR1 and CDR2: KGHSH and LQKENI. The CDR3: CASSPPIGLNSYNEQFF. CDR3 in DNA: TGTGCCAGCTCACCACCGATTGGCCTTAACTCCTACAATGAGCAGTTCTTC.

This rearrangement joins TRBV20-1 to TRBJ2-7; D ambiguous. Germline CDR1 is DFQATT and CDR2 is SNEGSKA (reference sequence). The CDR3 extends over 11 amino acids. V lost 2 bases and J lost 6, with 8 bases in between. The CDR3 DNA sequence: TGCAGTGCTAGACCTGGGCCCGAGCAGTACTTC. The encoded protein is CSARPGPEQYF.

The V gene is TRBV11-1, the J gene TRBJ2-1, with D tentatively TRBD2 (6 bases). V was cut by 0 bases and J by 1 base, with 13 bases left in between. The CDR3 covers 17 residues. CDR1 and CDR2 from the germline V gene are SGHAT and FQDESV (reference sequence). The CDR3 DNA follows: TGTGCCAGCAGCTTAGCTGGGGGGAGTGTGTCCTACAATGAGCAGTTCTTC. This gives the protein CASSLAGGSVSYNEQFF. The entire variable domain, with the rest obtained from reference TRBV11-1 and TRBJ2-1, is as follows: EAEVAQSPRYKITEKSQAVAFWCDPISGHATLYWYRQILGQGPELLVQFQDESVVDDSQLPKDRFSAERLKGVDSTLKIQPAELGDSAMYLCASSLAGGSVSYNEQFFGPGTRLTVL.

The rearrangement joins TRBV28 to TRBJ1-2, with D perhaps matching TRBD1 (6 bases). There are 16 residues in the CDR3. V was trimmed by 3 bases and J by 4 bases, leaving 18 bases between them. Germline lookup yields CDR1 MDHEN and CDR2 SYDVKM. The CDR3 coding sequence is TGTGCCAGCAGTTTCAGCAGGGGAGACAAGACCTATGGCTACACCTTC. Its translation is CASSFSRGDKTYGYTF.

This sequence joins TRBV29-1 and TRBJ2-7; 10 bases are a match to TRBD1. The CDR3 loop spans 14 amino acids. V gave up 1 base and J gave up 9 bases; unmatched junction bases: 9. The germline CDR1 and CDR2 sequences are SQVTM and ANQGSEA. CDR3 sequence reads: CSVEAGTGAGGQYF. DNA of the CDR3: TGCAGCGTTGAAGCCGGGACAGGGGCAGGCGGGCAGTACTTC.

This clone came up a few times. The chain employs TRBV28 and TRBJ2-1, with a weak D call TRBD2 (6 bases). Germline V gene data show CDR1 as MDHEN and CDR2 as SYDVKM. Between the trimmed V and J ends, which lost 4 bases and 9 bases, there was a span of 13 bases. There are 13 residues in the CDR3. The CDR3 sequence is CASSSLAVIEQFF. CDR3 coding DNA: TGTGCCAGCAGTTCACTAGCAGTGATTGAGCAGTTCTTC.

The chain carries TRBV18 and TRBJ1-5; a weak D match, TRBD1 (5 bases). V lost 2 bases, J lost 5 bases, and 10 bases lay in between. This CDR3 contains 14 residues. CDR1 is KGHSH and CDR2 is LQKENI in the germline V gene. The CDR3 region has the DNA TGTGCCAGCTCACCAACCGAAGGGGATCAGCCCCAGCATTTT. Its protein is CASSPTEGDQPQHF.

This clone occurred once. The V call is TRBV18, the J call TRBJ2-2; 10 bases are a match to TRBD1. The CDR3 totals 16 residues. The V gene end was trimmed by 4 bases and the J gene end by 0 bases; junction bases not matched to a gene: 2. CDR1 is KGHSH, CDR2 LQKENI, per germline. In nucleotides, the CDR3 is TGTGCCAGCTCACGGGGACAGGGGTCGAACACCGGGGAGCTGTTTTTT. Amino acid sequence: CASSRGQGSNTGELFF. Complete variable domain (other parts from reference TRBV18 and TRBJ2-2): NAGVMQNPRHLVRRRGQEARLRCSPMKGHSHVYWYRQLPEEGLKFMVYLQKENIIDESGMPKERFSAEFPKEGPSILRIQQVVRGDSAAYFCASSRGQGSNTGELFFGEGSRLTVL.

The chain uses TRBV11-1 and TRBJ1-1, with a possible D match to TRBD1 (6 bases). With 1 base removed from V and 5 bases from J, the gap between germline ends came to 11 bases. Germline V CDR1 and CDR2: SGHAT, FQDESV (reference sequence). CDR3 length: 14 residues. CDR3 sequence reads: CASSLGDRRTEAFF. The CDR3 DNA is TGTGCCAGCAGCTTAGGTGACAGGAGGACTGAAGCTTTCTTT.

This chain uses TRBV10-1 with TRBJ2-5, with a tentative D call TRBD2 (6 bases). The DNA matches TRBJ2-7 better at its end, which makes the J call doubtful. This CDR3 contains 12 residues. Per the germline V gene, CDR1 is WNHNN and CDR2 is SYGVQD (reference sequence). Here the CDR3 reads CASSGGGNEQYF. The CDR3 nucleotides are TGCGCCAGCAGTGGCGGCGGGAACGAGCAGTACTTC.

This chain joins TRBV29-1 and TRBJ2-5; the match to TRBD1 covers 9 bases. V shed 7 bases and J 4 bases; nucleotides not matched to a gene: 4. CDR3 length equals 12 residues. Germline V gene sequence: CDR1 SQVTM, CDR2 ANQGSEA. The CDR3 is CSGRGQGETQYF. CDR3 nucleotide sequence: TGCAGCGGACGGGGACAGGGAGAGACCCAGTACTTC.

The V gene is TRBV11-2, the J gene TRBJ1-2; perhaps TRBD1 as D (5 bases). The CDR3 consists of 13 residues. Germline V CDR1 and CDR2: SGHAT, FQNNGV. The germline V and J ends were trimmed by 7 bases and 6 bases, with 15 bases remaining between them. DNA of the CDR3: TGTGCCAGCAACTCGTGGGGCTTTGATGGCTACACCTTC. As protein: CASNSWGFDGYTF.

This sequence joins TRBV2 and TRBJ2-5, with D perhaps TRBD1 (7 bases). This CDR3 is 13 amino acids long. The germline V gene encodes CDR1 SNHLY and CDR2 FYNNEI. V dropped 9 bases and J dropped 2 bases, with 13 bases sitting between them. The CDR3: CASNPGGQETQYF. The CDR3 DNA sequence: TGTGCCAGTAATCCAGGGGGGCAAGAGACCCAGTACTTC.

J is TRBJ2-5 and V is TRBV5-4, with D possibly matching TRBD2 (5 bases). V was trimmed by 2 bases and J by 4 bases, leaving 15 bases between them. This CDR3 contains 15 residues. Per germline, CDR1 SGHNT and CDR2 YYREEE (reference sequence). DNA for the CDR3: TGTGCCAGCAGCTTTGAGGGAGTAAGGGTAGAGACCCAGTACTTC. It encodes CASSFEGVRVETQYF.

The CDR3 sequence: CAISEQRQETQYF. The CDR3 nucleotides are TGTGCCATCAGTGAGCAGCGACAAGAGACCCAGTACTTC. The chain links TRBV10-3 to TRBJ2-5; unclear D gene. The germline V gene encodes CDR1 ENHRY and CDR2 SYGVKD. The V and J ends lost 2 bases and 2 bases respectively, with 6 bases between them. The CDR3 covers 13 residues.